This TCR beta chain is from a study of blood T cell repertoires in COVID-19. In the authors' methods: Nucleated cell number was recorded as an estimate derived from reference gene primer amplification. Some clones are missing from TCRdb's copy, which holds only in-frame ones; the method was immunoSEQ multiplex PCR. V and J calls and clone size are as listed in that table; D and trimming were resolved from the DNA. The sample yields about 110,000 clones, roughly 85% seen once. Looked up from germline, CDR1 is ENHRY and CDR2 is SYGVKD. The CDR3 consists of 15 residues. V gave up 2 bases and J gave up 5 bases; unmatched junction bases: 5. This clone was observed once.

The clonotype comes from a human donor in a cohort sampled during active COVID-19. The sequenced material came from peripheral blood. The chain recombines TRBV10-3 with TRBJ2-3, with 9 positions matching TRBD2. CDR3: CAISEELAGLDTQYF. CDR3 DNA sequence: TGTGCCATCAGTGAGGAACTAGCGGGTCTAGATACGCAGTATTTT.